This T cell receptor (beta chain) was recorded in a study of blood T cell repertoires in COVID-19. Using immunoSEQ multiplex PCR, the repertoire was profiled, and TCRdb retains in-frame clones only, with some absent. The repertoire holds 45,000 to 50,000 clones, with roughly 88% as singletons. Per the germline V gene, CDR1 is SGHNT and CDR2 is YYREEE (reference sequence). With V trimmed by 0 bases and J by 6 bases, 3 bases remained unmatched. This CDR3 has 14 amino acids. V and J are TRBV5-4 and TRBJ2-1, with 7 positions matching TRBD1. This sequence originates from a woman older than 75 with COVID-19, enrolled during active disease. Sequencing input: peripheral blood. CDR3 sequence: CASSLDRGGNEQFF. DNA of the CDR3: TGTGCCAGCAGCTTGGACAGGGGTGGCAATGAGCAGTTCTTC.